This T cell receptor (beta chain) was obtained from a study of T cells after yellow fever vaccination. In the study overall: The authors prepared low-cell-number fractions using SMART-Seq v4 Ultra Low Input. Whole-study results and caveats: Detected again after the booster were most primary-vaccination clones, at approximately 96% CD4 and about 89% CD8.

This clonotype was picked up many times. No antigen is known for it. V was pared by 5 bases and J by 1 base, with 10 bases between. Germline lookup yields CDR1 LNHDA and CDR2 SQIVND (reference sequence). This CDR3 spans 14 amino acids. From the 5' RACE reads, TCRdb called clonotypes with MiXCR, one entry per CDR3 protein. Among some 250,000 distinct CDR3 sequences, 3.6% were seen once, and the ten largest hold 19%. Sequenced material: PBMCs, taken 15 days after the yellow fever booster vaccination. This TCR was recovered from a young man who received the YFV17D yellow fever vaccine. The chain joins TRBV19 to TRBJ2-3; no definite D call. This CDR3 is CASSELERTDTQYF. The DNA for the CDR3 is TGTGCCAGTAGTGAGCTTGAGCGCACAGATACGCAGTATTTT.